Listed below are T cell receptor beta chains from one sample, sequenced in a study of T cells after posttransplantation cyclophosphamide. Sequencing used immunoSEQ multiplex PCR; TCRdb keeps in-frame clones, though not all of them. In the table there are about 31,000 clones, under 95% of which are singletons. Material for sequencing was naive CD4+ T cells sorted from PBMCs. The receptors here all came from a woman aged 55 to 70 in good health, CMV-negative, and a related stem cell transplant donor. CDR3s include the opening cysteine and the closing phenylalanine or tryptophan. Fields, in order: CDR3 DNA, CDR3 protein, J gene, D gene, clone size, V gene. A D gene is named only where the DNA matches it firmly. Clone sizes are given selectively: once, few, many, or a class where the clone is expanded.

CDR3nt: TGTGCCAGCAGCTTAAGGACAGGGGGCGGCGACGAGCAGTACTTC; CDR3aa: CASSLRTGGGDEQYF; j_gene: TRBJ2-7; d_gene: TRBD1; abundance: NA; v_gene: TRBV7-3
CDR3nt: TGTGCCAGCAGCTTACGGCAGGGCAGAAACACCATATATTTT; CDR3aa: CASSLRQGRNTIYF; j_gene: TRBJ1-3; d_gene: NA; abundance: few; v_gene: TRBV7-2
CDR3nt: TGTGGTGCAGGGGTGGAGACCCAGTACTTC; CDR3aa: CGAGVETQYF; j_gene: TRBJ2-5; d_gene: NA; abundance: NA; v_gene: TRBV6-6
CDR3nt: TGTGCCAGTAGTTATGGACAGGATGGAGGAAACACCATATATTTT; CDR3aa: CASSYGQDGGNTIYF; j_gene: TRBJ1-3; d_gene: TRBD1; abundance: NA; v_gene: TRBV19
CDR3nt: TGTGCCAGCAGGTTTCGACAGGGAGGAACTGAAGCTTTCTTT; CDR3aa: CASRFRQGGTEAFF; j_gene: TRBJ1-1; d_gene: TRBD1; abundance: NA; v_gene: TRBV13
CDR3nt: TGTGCCTGGACCCGACCGCGGGGGGGGAGCTCCTACAATGAGCAGTTCTTC; CDR3aa: CAWTRPRGGSSYNEQFF; j_gene: TRBJ2-1; d_gene: TRBD2; abundance: NA; v_gene: TRBV30
CDR3nt: TGTGCCAGCTTCGGACAGGGTGGTTCACCCCTCCACTTT; CDR3aa: CASFGQGGSPLHF; j_gene: TRBJ1-6; d_gene: TRBD1; abundance: NA; v_gene: TRBV18
CDR3nt: TGTGCCATCAGCCTTGGACAGGGGAAGTCCTACGAGCAGTACTTC; CDR3aa: CAISLGQGKSYEQYF; j_gene: TRBJ2-7; d_gene: TRBD1; abundance: NA; v_gene: TRBV10-3
CDR3nt: TGTGCCAGCAGCCTTAATTCACCCCTCCACTTT; CDR3aa: CASSLNSPLHF; j_gene: TRBJ1-6; d_gene: NA; abundance: NA; v_gene: TRBV5-6
CDR3nt: TGCAGCGTTGCGCCCTGGACTAGCGGGAGAGGTACCGGGGAGCTGTTTTTT; CDR3aa: CSVAPWTSGRGTGELFF; j_gene: TRBJ2-2; d_gene: TRBD2; abundance: NA; v_gene: TRBV29-1
CDR3nt: TGTGCCAGCAGCCCGGGACAGGGAAACTACGAGCAGTACTTC; CDR3aa: CASSPGQGNYEQYF; j_gene: TRBJ2-7; d_gene: TRBD1; abundance: NA; v_gene: TRBV9
CDR3nt: TGTGCCAGCAGCACTTCGGGACAGAGCTACAATGAGCAGTTCTTC; CDR3aa: CASSTSGQSYNEQFF; j_gene: TRBJ2-1; d_gene: TRBD1; abundance: NA; v_gene: TRBV5-4
CDR3nt: TGTGCCAGCAGCTTTGGGGGCGCGACTGAAGCTTTCTTT; CDR3aa: CASSFGGATEAFF; j_gene: TRBJ1-1; d_gene: NA; abundance: NA; v_gene: TRBV11-2
CDR3nt: TGTGCCAGCAGCTTGGGGGCAGCGGAGACTACCTACGAGCAGTACTTC; CDR3aa: CASSLGAAETTYEQYF; j_gene: TRBJ2-7; d_gene: NA; abundance: NA; v_gene: TRBV7-8
CDR3nt: TGTGCCAGCAGTTTACAGGGGGACTATGGCTACACCTTC; CDR3aa: CASSLQGDYGYTF; j_gene: TRBJ1-2; d_gene: TRBD1; abundance: few; v_gene: TRBV6-1
CDR3nt: TGTGCCATCAGTGCGCAGGGGGGTGGAACTGAAGCTTTCTTT; CDR3aa: CAISAQGGGTEAFF; j_gene: TRBJ1-1; d_gene: TRBD1; abundance: NA; v_gene: TRBV10-3
CDR3nt: TGTGCCAGCAGATCACAAGGGGTATCCTACGAGCAGTACTTC; CDR3aa: CASRSQGVSYEQYF; j_gene: TRBJ2-7; d_gene: NA; abundance: NA; v_gene: TRBV2
CDR3nt: TGTGCCAGCAGTGGCGGGGGCACAGATACGCAGTATTTT; CDR3aa: CASSGGGTDTQYF; j_gene: TRBJ2-3; d_gene: NA; abundance: NA; v_gene: TRBV5-4
CDR3nt: TGTGCCAGCAGCTCCCGGGACTCTCCCTCCTACGAGCAGTACTTC; CDR3aa: CASSSRDSPSYEQYF; j_gene: TRBJ2-7; d_gene: NA; abundance: NA; v_gene: TRBV9